The clone carrying this TCR beta chain was counted a single time. Repertoires were generated with immunoSEQ multiplex PCR, while TCRdb's copy carries only in-frame clones and drops some. Altogether 20,000 or so clones are present, 70% to 85% being singletons, with the ten largest covering 14% to 15%. This entry comes from a study of T cell clonotyping in hematopoietic cell transplantation. The CDR3 runs to 14 residues. Trimming shortened V by 0 bases and J by 8 bases, and 9 bases separated the two germline ends. In germline, CDR1 is SGHDT, CDR2 YYEEEE. The specimen was peripheral blood mononuclear cells. This sequence joins TRBV5-6 and TRBJ1-6; D is undetermined. The sequence derives from a man between 60 and 75 years old in good health. Some clones in this sample may be carry-over from other donors' samples. CDR3 DNA sequence: TGTGCCAGCAGCTTGGTGGGCCCCGATTCACCCCTCCACTTT. Its protein is CASSLVGPDSPLHF.